This T cell receptor (beta chain) is from a study of T cell responses to AZD1222 COVID-19 vaccine. The study, taken as a whole, reports: It should be noted that donors were predominantly white British and more often female, and clonal diversity was possibly underestimated. Spike-specific TCR breadth and depth both grew after two AZD1222 doses.

The length of the CDR3 is 13 residues. V was cut by 5 bases and J by 7 bases, with 15 bases left in between. The germline V gene encodes CDR1 SEHNR and CDR2 FQNEAQ (reference sequence). TCRdb's copy holds only in-frame clones and misses some; the assay was immunoSEQ multiplex PCR. Of roughly 80,000 clones listed, around 93% are singletons. As for this clone: Its antigen is unknown.

The TCR was taken from an adult who received the AZD1222 COVID-19 vaccine. The sample in question was peripheral blood, obtained 28 days after the second AZD1222 dose. The chain carries TRBV7-9 and TRBJ2-7; possibly TRBD1 or TRBD2 for D (5 bases each). The CDR3 DNA reads TGTGCCAGCAGCCCCCGGGGACGCACGGAGCAGTACTTC. Protein product: CASSPRGRTEQYF.